This TCR beta chain comes out of a study of T cells after yellow fever vaccination (dated by TCRdb to about 2019). Notes on the research overall: The SMART-Seq v4 Ultra Low Input RNA kit was used to prepare libraries from fractions with low cell numbers. To follow T-cell clones before and after both primary and booster YFV17D yellow fever vaccination, bulk TCR alpha and beta repertoires underwent longitudinal sequencing. Two healthy male donors, one aged 18 to 30 and one aged 30 to 39 years, were included in the cohort. Blood samples were taken at several timepoints before and after primary and secondary immunization, and bulk PBMC replicates and cell subsets were isolated. The investigation overall reported the following: A small share of clonotypes occurred in both CD4 and CD8 compartments, likely arising from convergent recombination. Computational filtering was required because FACS-sorted repertoires could contain abundant contaminating clonotypes from the bulk population. Most clones expanded after primary vaccination (approximately 95% of CD4 and roughly 90% of CD8) were re-detected after the booster, suggesting that broad memory maintenance occurred. The study included only two donors, which limits how far the findings can be generalized. Compared with the primary T-cell response, the secondary T-cell response was weaker but faster, peaking on day 5 rather than day 15.

Sample treatment or condition, as interpreted from the label and publication: live attenuated yellow fever vaccine strain. At each blood-draw timepoint, two biological replicates of bulk PBMCs were obtained. A standard Ficoll-Paque protocol was used to isolate PBMCs from peripheral blood. TriZol was used to extract RNA from bulk PBMCs, CD4 and CD8 fractions, and dextramer-positive and dextramer-negative fractions. Synthesis of TCR cDNA relied on 5'RACE template switching, a step that introduced a universal primer site along with unique molecular identifiers. Priming of cDNA synthesis was performed from both the TCR alpha and TCR beta constant segments. Library amplification involved two PCR steps, and the second step added sample barcodes and sequencing adapters. Libraries were sequenced on Illumina HiSeq 2500 (2x100 bp) or NovaSeq (2x150 bp). The study's processing was this. MIGEC was used to demultiplex reads and collapse the reads into UMI consensus sequences, and MiXCR was used for V(D)J alignment. Vaccine-responding clonotypes were identified with edgeR using replicate PBMC samples, with FDR below 0.01 and a log2 fold change above 5 up to day 15 being required. Bulk clonotypes were assigned CD4 or CD8 identity according to which sequenced CD4 or CD8 repertoire held them at higher abundance. The raw public reads went through TCRdb reprocessing: fastp at Q25, MiXCR clone calling, in-frame beta chains kept. Every entry covers one CDR3 protein and lists the most common genes and DNA from its rows. The authors' filters were not applied to this entry. The sample table records approximately 550,000 distinct CDR3 sequences; roughly 14% of these occur just once. Of the sample, 11% to 15% falls within the top ten clones.

As concerns this clonotype: Its antigen is currently not known. Per-base qualities were not stored, and no clone one base away is much larger.

This specimen consisted of PBMCs, obtained on the day of the yellow fever booster vaccination. The receptor was derived from a man aged 30-40 years who received the YFV17D yellow fever vaccine.

The DNA sequence follows: TGTGCCGGCAAACAGGGTCCCGAGCAGTACTTC. This codes for CAGKQGPEQYF. This sequence uses TRBV7-9 and TRBJ2-7, with TRBD1 tentatively as D gene (6 bases match). Trimming costs V 11 bases and J 6 bases, and their ends lie 14 bases apart. According to the germline V gene (reference sequence), CDR1 reads SEHNR and CDR2 reads FQNEAQ. Spanning cysteine to phenylalanine, the CDR3 consists of 11 amino acids. Of the read, only the CDR3 DNA is kept; its 33 bases are in frame from base 1.